A selection of T cell receptor beta chains follows, all from one sample in a study of memory CD4+ T cells and cytomegalovirus serostatus. Only in-frame clones appear in the TCRdb table, and some are missing; sequencing was by immunoSEQ multiplex PCR. Among just under 60,000 clones listed, around 80% were seen once. The sequenced sample consisted of memory CD4+ T cells from blood. The receptor source for this set is an adult in good health and CMV-seronegative. CDR3s include the opening cysteine and the closing phenylalanine or tryptophan. The D gene is left open where the match is weak. Some rows mark clone size as missing; the rest say once, few, many or name a class of expanded clone.

size: NA
D: NA
J: TRBJ2-2
V: TRBV5-1
DNA: TGCGCCAGCAGCTTGGCCGGGCGACAGAACACCGGGGAGCTGTTTTTT
CDR3: CASSLAGRQNTGELFF

size: once
D: NA
J: TRBJ2-7
V: TRBV27
DNA: TGTGCCAGCAGTTTGCAAATTCACTACGAGCAGTACTTC
CDR3: CASSLQIHYEQYF

size: NA
D: TRBD2
J: TRBJ2-2
V: TRBV14
DNA: TGTGCCAGCAGTCGTAAAGCGGGAGATGGTACCGGGGAGCTGTTTTTT
CDR3: CASSRKAGDGTGELFF

size: few
D: NA
J: TRBJ2-5
V: TRBV19
DNA: TGTGCCAGTAGTTCGACTGGAAGAGAGACCCAGTACTTC
CDR3: CASSSTGRETQYF

size: NA
D: TRBD1
J: TRBJ2-7
V: TRBV6-5
DNA: TGTGCCACCCAAAGGGACAGCGGCTACGAGCAGTACTTC
CDR3: CATQRDSGYEQYF

size: NA
D: TRBD2
J: TRBJ2-1
V: TRBV7-2
DNA: TGTGCCAGCAGCTCTAGCGGGAGTATGAGGTACAATGAGCAGTTCTTC
CDR3: CASSSSGSMRYNEQFF

size: NA
D: NA
J: TRBJ2-3
V: TRBV7-6
DNA: TGTGCCAGCAGCTTAGCTGGGCAGATGCTAGATACGCAGTATTTT
CDR3: CASSLAGQMLDTQYF

size: NA
D: NA
J: TRBJ2-7
V: TRBV2
DNA: TGTGCCAGCACTCGGGGGTACGAGCAGTACTTC
CDR3: CASTRGYEQYF

size: NA
D: NA
J: TRBJ1-2
V: TRBV18
DNA: TGTGCCAGCTCACCCCAAGACCTGGGTGGCTACACCTTC
CDR3: CASSPQDLGGYTF

size: NA
D: TRBD1
J: TRBJ2-6
V: TRBV5-1
DNA: TGCGCCAGCAGCGCGGGGACAGGGGAGGCCAACGTCCTGACTTTC
CDR3: CASSAGTGEANVLTF

size: NA
D: NA
J: TRBJ1-3
V: TRBV5-4
DNA: TGTGCCAGCAGCTTGGAGGGAACTGGAAACACCATATATTTT
CDR3: CASSLEGTGNTIYF

size: NA
D: NA
J: TRBJ1-4
V: TRBV5-6
DNA: TGTGCCAGCAGCTTAAGACCCGGAAGAAATGAAAAACTGTTTTTT
CDR3: CASSLRPGRNEKLFF

size: NA
D: NA
J: TRBJ1-2
V: TRBV19
DNA: TGTGCCAGTAGGTCGACAGGACTTAACTATGGCTACACCTTC
CDR3: CASRSTGLNYGYTF

size: NA
D: NA
J: TRBJ2-2
V: TRBV18
DNA: TGTGCCAGCTCACCGGTCGGGGGCGTTAGAACCGGGGAGCTGTTTTTT
CDR3: CASSPVGGVRTGELFF

size: NA
D: NA
J: TRBJ1-5
V: TRBV6-1
DNA: TGTGCCAGCAGTCGTCTGAGGAGCAATCAGCCCCAGCATTTT
CDR3: CASSRLRSNQPQHF

size: NA
D: TRBD2
J: TRBJ2-7
V: TRBV7-2
DNA: TGTGCCAGCAGACCTCACGGCGGGGGAGTGACCTACGAGCAGTACTTC
CDR3: CASRPHGGGVTYEQYF